This T cell receptor (beta chain) was recovered during a study of T-cell memory formation after mild COVID-19 (dated by TCRdb to 2020 to 2022). Notes on the research overall: TCR sequence clusters from the two donors were largely donor specific. T-cell clones expanding and contracting after mild COVID-19 in two donors were tracked by longitudinal TCRalpha and TCRbeta repertoire sequencing. The cohort comprised two young, previously healthy adult volunteers, one female and one male. Paper-wide results and their limitations: Only a couple of mild cases were covered in the study, and larger cohorts including severe cases with pre-infection samples were considered necessary. Clones contracting from day 15 to 85 had balanced CD4/CD8 phenotypes, while a second wave expanding from day 15 to 37 was biased towards CD4+. SARS-CoV-2 specificity was not confirmed for the second-wave clones peaking on day 37. Some responding clones were detected in pre-infection memory, which suggested that pre-existing cross-reactive memory T cells had joined the SARS-CoV-2 response. Contracting CD4+ clones turned up mainly in the CM and EM memory subsets, whereas EMRA was where CD8+ clones were enriched.

The CDR3 starts with the cysteine, ends with the phenylalanine, and has 13 residues. CDR3 DNA only is kept here, 39 bases in frame from base 1. The germline V gene (reference sequence) specifies MNHNY as CDR1 and SVGAGI as CDR2. The V end loses 2 bases and the J end loses 8 bases, and a stretch of 10 bases separates them. Ficoll-Paque density gradient centrifugation was the method used to isolate PBMCs. Points on this clonotype: Its target antigen remains unknown. No quality values exist for individual bases; no much larger clone is one base distant.

The sequencing machine was an Illumina NovaSeq 6000. Using 5'RACE with constant-segment primers, TCRalpha and TCRbeta cDNA libraries were constructed, with sample barcodes and unique molecular identifiers added in the process. RNA was extracted from every sample with Trizol reagent. Amplification of the libraries took two PCR steps, and the second step added a second sample barcode plus Illumina TruSeq adapters. Libraries were sequenced on an Illumina NovaSeq with 2 x 150 bp paired-end reads. In the authors' own workflow: Reads were demultiplexed and collapsed into UMI-guided consensus sequences with migec v1.2.7. Using mixcr v2.1.11, UMI consensuses were aligned to TRA and TRB V and J templates and then assembled into clonotypes. A clonotype was counted as expanded or contracted only when both edgeR and NoisET called the clonotype significant, with the noise models trained on biological replicates. edgeR calls used a false discovery rate-adjusted p below 0.01 and a log2 fold-change threshold of 1. PCA with hierarchical clustering of max-normalized trajectories of the 1000 most abundant clonotypes was used as exploratory dynamics analysis. Each responding clone was given a CD4 or CD8 phenotype based on the CD4+ and CD8+ repertoires, which had been sequenced separately. The raw public data were reprocessed by TCRdb itself: fastp quality trimming at Q25, MiXCR clonotype calling, in-frame beta chains only. Each entry merges the rows of one CDR3 protein and shows their most common DNA and genes. The V and J calls here are based on TCRdb, not the publication. The sample data list approximately 440,000 distinct CDR3 sequences, and about 20% of these were observed just once. 8.4% of the sample rests with the top ten.

Specimen: PBMCs or a T cell subset sorted from them (not recorded which). This sequence was found in an adult woman who had mild COVID-19 (a few samples of this study predate the infection). The sample titles of this study are shuffled in the database, so cell type and time point are left out; the donor was told from shared clones. This chain joins TRBV6-6 to TRBJ2-1; the D gene remains uncertain. The CDR3 amino acid sequence is: CASSYRRTDEQFF. The DNA is as follows: TGTGCCAGCAGTTACAGGCGGACCGATGAGCAGTTCTTC.